The 23 T cell receptor beta chains below all came from one sample that was sequenced in a study of T cell repertoires in cytomegalovirus infection. One entry per CDR3 protein results from TCRdb running MiXCR on the reads. The table lists hundreds of thousands of distinct CDR3 sequences, approximately 33% of them singletons. No antigen is known for these receptors. Sequenced material: cultured PBMCs, taken from culture after CMV antigen stimulation. All receptors come from a human donor in good health (CMV status not recorded). Some clones in this sample may be carry-over from other donors' samples.

The chain uses TRBV28 and TRBJ1-6; no clear D gene. Germline CDR1 MDHEN, CDR2 SYDVKM. The CDR3 consists of 14 residues. Trimming pared 2 bases from V and 7 bases from J, leaving 9 bases between. The CDR3 spells CASSLGWYNSPLHF. Written as DNA, the CDR3 is TGTGCCAGCAGTTTAGGGTGGTACAATTCACCCCTCCACTTT.

This chain uses TRBV4-1 with TRBJ1-6; D might be TRBD1 (5 bases). This CDR3 has 17 amino acids. Deletions cut 2 bases from V and 4 bases from J, with 15 bases between. Germline lookup yields CDR1 MGHRA and CDR2 YSYEKL. The CDR3 sequence is CASSQLGRGPYNSPLHF. In DNA form, the CDR3 reads TGCGCCAGCAGCCAATTAGGGAGGGGACCGTATAATTCACCCCTCCACTTT.

Only one count was recorded for this clonotype. This chain uses TRBV12-5 with TRBJ1-2; tentative D call: TRBD1 (5 bases). V lost 6 bases to trimming and J lost 4 bases, with 15 bases between them. CDR1 and CDR2 from the germline V gene are LGHNT and FRNRAP. The CDR3 has 14 residues. CDR3 sequence (DNA): TGTGCTAGTGGGGGGGACCTCATAAGCTATGGCTACACCTTC. This gives the protein CASGGDLISYGYTF.

This sequence joins TRBV6-6 and TRBJ1-5; D is undetermined. Trimming shortened V by 7 bases and J by 3 bases, and 13 bases separated the two germline ends. Germline V gives CDR1 MNHNY, CDR2 SVGAGI (reference sequence). CDR3 length: 14 amino acids. The CDR3 sequence: CASIAGNINQPQHF. The CDR3, as DNA: TGTGCCAGCATCGCAGGCAATATCAATCAGCCCCAGCATTTT.

The CDR3 reads CASSISGLAGGYEQYF. In DNA, the CDR3 is TGTGCCAGCAGCATTTCTGGACTAGCGGGAGGCTACGAGCAGTACTTC. The chain combines TRBV11-2 with TRBJ2-7, with 14 bases lining up with TRBD2. The CDR3 has 16 amino acids. CDR1 is SGHAT, CDR2 FQNNGV, per germline. Trimming took 5 bases from V and 3 from J; bases not matched to a gene: 6.

The chain combines TRBV20-1 with TRBJ2-1; D is perhaps TRBD1 (7 bases). The CDR3 runs to 12 residues. Deletions cut 7 bases from V and 5 bases from J, with 12 bases between. Per germline, CDR1 DFQATT and CDR2 SNEGSKA (reference sequence). CDR3 coding DNA: TGCAGTGGACAGGGAGGTGACAATGAGCAGTTCTTC. It is translated as CSGQGGDNEQFF.

In this sample, this clonotype turned up a few times. The chain has TRBV19 and TRBJ2-4, with 7 positions matching TRBD2. This CDR3 has 16 amino acids. J gave up 0 bases and V 6 bases, and 8 bases lay outside the gene matches. Germline CDR1 is LNHDA and CDR2 is SQIVND (reference sequence). The CDR3 loop reads CASSHWGGLAKNIQYF. The CDR3 DNA sequence: TGTGCCAGTAGCCATTGGGGGGGACTAGCCAAAAACATTCAGTACTTC.

This clonotype turned up a few times. The chain couples TRBV7-9 to TRBJ2-5, with 11 positions matching TRBD1. There are 14 residues in the CDR3. The ends lost 4 bases at V and 4 bases at J; junction bases unmatched: 2. Looked up from germline, CDR1 is SEHNR and CDR2 is FQNEAQ (reference sequence). CDR3 residues: CASSSDRGRETQYF. The CDR3 nucleotides are TGTGCCAGCAGCTCGGACAGGGGGCGAGAGACCCAGTACTTC.

This chain links TRBV5-6 with TRBJ2-3, with 11 bases identical to TRBD2. There are 16 residues in the CDR3. The junction had 4 bases not matched to a gene; V was cut back by 3 bases and J by 1 base. Germline loops: CDR1 SGHDT, CDR2 YYEEEE. CDR3 coding DNA: TGTGCCAGCAGCTCCTTGACTAGCGGGGGCACAGATACGCAGTATTTT. It translates to CASSSLTSGGTDTQYF.

The chain is built from TRBV28 and TRBJ2-2; 8 nucleotides match TRBD2. The germline V gene encodes CDR1 MDHEN and CDR2 SYDVKM. V gave up 9 bases and J gave up 7 bases; unmatched junction bases: 7. There are 13 residues in the CDR3. CDR3 protein: CASKTGGHGELFF. The CDR3 nucleotides are TGTGCCAGTAAAACGGGGGGGCACGGGGAGCTGTTTTTT.

The chain links TRBV12-3 or TRBV12-4 to TRBJ1-4; 10 bases align to TRBD1. After removal of 6 bases from V and 10 bases from J, the junction contained 8 bases not matched to a gene. The CDR3 runs to 14 residues. The CDR3 sequence is CASRPGQGDGKLFF. The CDR3 coding sequence is TGTGCCAGCAGACCCGGACAGGGGGACGGAAAACTGTTTTTT.

The V call is TRBV7-2, the J call TRBJ2-3, with 7 positions matching TRBD2. CDR1 and CDR2 (germline): SGHTA, FQGNSA. The CDR3 has 16 amino acids. V lost 5 bases and J lost 4; bases outside the gene matches: 12. Written as DNA, the CDR3 is TGTGCCAGCAGCCTCATAAGGGCTAGCGGTGCAGATACGCAGTATTTT. It yields the protein CASSLIRASGADTQYF. Together with reference TRBV7-2 and TRBJ2-3, the CDR3 gives the full variable domain: GAGVSQSPSNKVTEKGKDVELRCDPISGHTALYWYRQSLGQGLEFLIYFQGNSAPDKSGLPSDRFSAERTGGSVSTLTIQRTQQEDSAVYLCASSLIRASGADTQYFGPGTRLTVL.

The genes are TRBV2 and TRBJ1-2; maybe TRBD1 (6 bases). The CDR3 has 14 amino acids. V dropped 7 bases and J dropped 4 bases, with 16 bases sitting between them. CDR1 is SNHLY, CDR2 FYNNEI, per germline. The CDR3 sequence is CASTSGGGIYGYTF. The CDR3 region has the DNA TGTGCCAGCACCTCGGGGGGCGGTATCTATGGCTACACCTTC. The whole variable domain, filled in from reference TRBV2 and TRBJ1-2, reads EPEVTQTPSHQVTQMGQEVILRCVPISNHLYFYWYRQILGQKVEFLVSFYNNEISEKSEIFDDQFSVERPDGSNFTLKIRSTKLEDSAMYFCASTSGGGIYGYTFGSGTRLTVV.

This chain uses TRBV12-3 or TRBV12-4 with TRBJ1-1; D remains ambiguous. V dropped 6 bases and J dropped 10 bases, with 18 bases sitting between them. The CDR3 contains 13 residues. DNA of the CDR3: TGTGCCAGCAGAAAAACAGCCGGGATAGGAGCTTTCTTT. Its translation is CASRKTAGIGAFF.

This rearrangement joins TRBV7-2 to TRBJ1-5; D uncertain. This CDR3 region has 17 residues. Looked up from germline, CDR1 is SGHTA and CDR2 is FQGNSA. With 3 bases removed from V and 2 bases from J, the gap between germline ends came to 17 bases. The CDR3 sequence: CASSLFPGSGGNQPQHF. The CDR3, as DNA: TGTGCCAGCAGCTTGTTTCCCGGGTCTGGGGGCAATCAGCCCCAGCATTTT.

The chain has TRBV5-1 and TRBJ2-1, with D uncertain. CDR1 and CDR2 (germline): SGHRS, YFSETQ. V was clipped by 8 bases and J by 1 base, with 10 bases between them. This CDR3 region has 13 residues. The CDR3 loop reads CASAGPSYNEQFF. DNA for the CDR3: TGCGCCAGTGCAGGTCCTTCCTACAATGAGCAGTTCTTC.

This clonotype has a handful of counts. The chain has TRBV7-2 and TRBJ2-2, with D possibly being TRBD1 or TRBD2 (5 bases each). The V gene lost 5 bases and the J gene lost 5 bases, with 15 bases spanning the gap. The germline CDR1 and CDR2 sequences are SGHTA and FQGNSA. This CDR3 is 15 amino acids long. The CDR3 bases are TGTGCCAGCAGCCCCGTTGGGACGAGGACCGGGGAGCTGTTTTTT. Translated: CASSPVGTRTGELFF. Together with reference TRBV7-2 and TRBJ2-2, the CDR3 gives the full variable domain: GAGVSQSPSNKVTEKGKDVELRCDPISGHTALYWYRQSLGQGLEFLIYFQGNSAPDKSGLPSDRFSAERTGGSVSTLTIQRTQQEDSAVYLCASSPVGTRTGELFFGEGSRLTVL.

This clonotype was seen only a few times. This rearrangement joins TRBV14 to TRBJ2-3; D not certain. There are 16 residues in the CDR3. Trimming cost V 0 bases and J 5 bases, with 15 bases left between them. Germline V gene sequence: CDR1 SGHDN, CDR2 FVKESK. The CDR3 DNA reads as TGTGCCAGCAGCCAAGAAAGGAGTCCCCGGAGAGATACGCAGTATTTT. Its protein product is CASSQERSPRRDTQYF. The whole variable domain, remainder taken from reference TRBV14 and TRBJ2-3, is EAGVTQFPSHSVIEKGQTVTLRCDPISGHDNLYWYRRVMGKEIKFLLHFVKESKQDESGMPNNRFLAERTGGTYSTLKVQPAELEDSGVYFCASSQERSPRRDTQYFGPGTRLTVL.

This clonotype was observed a handful of times. The CDR3 DNA reads TGTGCCAGCAGCTTAGTTGCGGGGGCCTCCAGTGTGGCCCAGTACTTC. Protein: CASSLVAGASSVAQYF. V usage is TRBV7-2 and J usage is TRBJ2-5; maybe TRBD2 (7 bases). CDR1 is SGHTA, CDR2 FQGNSA, per germline. There are 16 residues in the CDR3. Trimming left V 1 base short and J 9 bases short, with 21 bases between.

This chain links TRBV2 with TRBJ2-1; 11 bases map to TRBD1. Per the germline V gene, CDR1 is SNHLY and CDR2 is FYNNEI. The J segment lost 5 bases and the V segment lost 6 bases, leaving 6 bases of the junction unmatched. The CDR3 extends over 15 amino acids. The CDR3 sequence: CASSEDRGRHNEQFF. The CDR3 DNA sequence: TGTGCCAGCAGCGAGGACAGGGGGCGGCACAATGAGCAGTTCTTC.

The V gene is TRBV29-1, the J gene TRBJ2-2; possible D gene TRBD2, 6 bases. V dropped 6 bases and J dropped 1 base, with 9 bases sitting between them. This CDR3 spans 13 amino acids. The germline V gene has CDR1 SQVTM and CDR2 ANQGSEA. Written as DNA, the CDR3 is TGCAGCGTGTTTAGCGGGAACACCGGGGAGCTGTTTTTT. Its translation: CSVFSGNTGELFF.

The chain joins TRBV20-1 to TRBJ2-3; 14 bases map to TRBD2. Per germline, CDR1 DFQATT and CDR2 SNEGSKA (reference sequence). The CDR3 consists of 15 residues. CDR3 region: CIPPPGLAGADTQYF. In DNA form, the CDR3 reads TGCATCCCTCCTCCGGGACTAGCGGGAGCAGATACGCAGTATTTT.

The chain uses TRBV7-9 and TRBJ2-1, with TRBD2 matching over 10 bases. V lost 4 bases and J lost 12; bases outside the gene matches: 3. CDR1 SEHNR and CDR2 FQNEAQ come from the germline V gene (reference sequence). The CDR3 is 12 amino acids. The CDR3: CASSYSGGRQFF. In DNA, the CDR3 is TGTGCCAGCAGCTATAGCGGGGGGAGGCAGTTCTTC.